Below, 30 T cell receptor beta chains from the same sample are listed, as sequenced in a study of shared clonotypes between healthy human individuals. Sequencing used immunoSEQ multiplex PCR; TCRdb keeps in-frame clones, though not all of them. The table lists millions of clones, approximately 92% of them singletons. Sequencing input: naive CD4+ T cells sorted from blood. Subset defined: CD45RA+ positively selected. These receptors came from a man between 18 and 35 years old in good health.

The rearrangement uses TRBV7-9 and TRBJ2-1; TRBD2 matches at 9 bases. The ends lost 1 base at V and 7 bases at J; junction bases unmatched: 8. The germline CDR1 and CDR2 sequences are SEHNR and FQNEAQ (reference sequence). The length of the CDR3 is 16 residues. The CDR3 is CASSLGLAGNGNEQFF. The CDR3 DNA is TGTGCCAGCAGCTTAGGTCTAGCGGGGAATGGGAATGAGCAGTTCTTC.

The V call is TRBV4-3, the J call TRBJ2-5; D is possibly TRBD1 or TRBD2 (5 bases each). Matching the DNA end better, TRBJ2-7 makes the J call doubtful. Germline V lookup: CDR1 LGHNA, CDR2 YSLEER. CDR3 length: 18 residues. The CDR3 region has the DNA TGCGCCAGCAGCCAAGCCCCGACCTCCGGGACGGGATCCTACGAGCAGTACTTC. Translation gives CASSQAPTSGTGSYEQYF.

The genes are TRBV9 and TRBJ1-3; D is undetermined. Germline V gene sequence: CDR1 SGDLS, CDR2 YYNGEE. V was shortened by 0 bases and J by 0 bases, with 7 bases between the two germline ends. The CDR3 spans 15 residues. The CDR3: CASSVGHNSGNTIYF. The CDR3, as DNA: TGTGCCAGCAGCGTAGGGCATAACTCTGGAAACACCATATATTTT.

CDR3 sequence reads: CASSLVSGTAKETQYF. The CDR3 DNA is TGTGCCAGCAGCTTAGTTAGCGGGACGGCCAAAGAGACCCAGTACTTC. J is TRBJ2-5 and V is TRBV7-2; 8 positions match TRBD2. Losses at the gene ends were 1 base for V and 3 bases for J; bases not matched to a gene: 7. The CDR3 extends over 16 amino acids. Germline CDR1 SGHTA, CDR2 FQGNSA. The full variable domain, completed using reference TRBV7-2 and TRBJ2-5, is GAGVSQSPSNKVTEKGKDVELRCDPISGHTALYWYRQSLGQGLEFLIYFQGNSAPDKSGLPSDRFSAERTGGSVSTLTIQRTQQEDSAVYLCASSLVSGTAKETQYFGPGTRLLVL.

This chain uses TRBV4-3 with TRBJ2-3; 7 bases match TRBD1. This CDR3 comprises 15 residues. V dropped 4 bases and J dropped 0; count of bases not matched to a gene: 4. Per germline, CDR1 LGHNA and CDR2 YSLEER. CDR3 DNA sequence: TGCGCCAGCAGCCTACAGGGGCCTAGCACAGATACGCAGTATTTT. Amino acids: CASSLQGPSTDTQYF.

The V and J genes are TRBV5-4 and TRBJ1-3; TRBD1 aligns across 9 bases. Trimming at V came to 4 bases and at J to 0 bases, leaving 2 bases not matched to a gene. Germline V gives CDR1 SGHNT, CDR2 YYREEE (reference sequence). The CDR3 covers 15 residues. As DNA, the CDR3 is TGTGCCAGCAGCCCGGGACAGGGCTCTGGAAACACCATATATTTT. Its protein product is CASSPGQGSGNTIYF.

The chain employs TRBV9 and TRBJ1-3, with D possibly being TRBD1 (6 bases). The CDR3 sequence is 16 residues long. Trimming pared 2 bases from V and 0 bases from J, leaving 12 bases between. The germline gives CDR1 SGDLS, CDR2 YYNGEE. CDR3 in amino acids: CASSVAGVNSGNTIYF. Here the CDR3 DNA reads TGTGCCAGCAGCGTTGCAGGGGTCAACTCTGGAAACACCATATATTTT.

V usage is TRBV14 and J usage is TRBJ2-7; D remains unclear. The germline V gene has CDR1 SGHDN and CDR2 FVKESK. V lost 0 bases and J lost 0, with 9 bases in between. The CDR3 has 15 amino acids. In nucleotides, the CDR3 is TGTGCCAGCAGCCAAGAGCGCTACAGCTCCTACGAGCAGTACTTC. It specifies CASSQERYSSYEQYF.

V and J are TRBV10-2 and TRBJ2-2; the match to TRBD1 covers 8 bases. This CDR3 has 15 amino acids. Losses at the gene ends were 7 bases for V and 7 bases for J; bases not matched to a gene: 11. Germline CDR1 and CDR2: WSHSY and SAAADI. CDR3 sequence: CASTYRAGGIGELFF. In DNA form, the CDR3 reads TGCGCCAGCACCTATAGGGCAGGGGGCATCGGGGAGCTGTTTTTT.

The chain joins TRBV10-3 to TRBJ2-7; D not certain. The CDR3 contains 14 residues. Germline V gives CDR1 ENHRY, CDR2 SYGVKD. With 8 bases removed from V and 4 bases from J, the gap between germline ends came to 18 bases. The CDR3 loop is CAIGSTSDLYEQYF. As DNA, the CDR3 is TGTGCCATCGGTAGCACTTCAGATCTTTACGAGCAGTACTTC.

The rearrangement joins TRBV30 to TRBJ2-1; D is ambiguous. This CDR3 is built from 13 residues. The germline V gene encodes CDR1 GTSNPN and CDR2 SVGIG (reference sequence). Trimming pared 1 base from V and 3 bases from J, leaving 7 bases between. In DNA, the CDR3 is TGTGCCTGGAGTGGAGAGATCTACAATGAGCAGTTCTTC. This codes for CAWSGEIYNEQFF.

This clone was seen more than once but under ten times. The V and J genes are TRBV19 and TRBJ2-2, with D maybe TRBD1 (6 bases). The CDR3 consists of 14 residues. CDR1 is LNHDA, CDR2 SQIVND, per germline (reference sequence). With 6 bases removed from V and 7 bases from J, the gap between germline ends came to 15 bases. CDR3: CASRSAGVGGELFF. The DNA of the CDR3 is TGTGCCAGTAGGTCGGCAGGGGTAGGCGGGGAGCTGTTTTTT.

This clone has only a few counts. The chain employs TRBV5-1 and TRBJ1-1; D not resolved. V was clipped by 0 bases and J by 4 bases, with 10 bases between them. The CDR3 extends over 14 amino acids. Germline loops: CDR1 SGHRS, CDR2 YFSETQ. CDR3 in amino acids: CASSLATVVTEAFF. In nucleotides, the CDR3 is TGCGCCAGCAGCTTGGCGACGGTTGTCACTGAAGCTTTCTTT.

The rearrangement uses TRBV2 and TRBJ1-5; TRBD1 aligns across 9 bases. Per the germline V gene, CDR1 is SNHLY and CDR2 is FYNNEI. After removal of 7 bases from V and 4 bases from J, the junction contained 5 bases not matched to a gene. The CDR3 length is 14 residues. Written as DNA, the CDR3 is TGTGCCAGCAACAGGGGACAGGGTAATCAGCCCCAGCATTTT. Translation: CASNRGQGNQPQHF.

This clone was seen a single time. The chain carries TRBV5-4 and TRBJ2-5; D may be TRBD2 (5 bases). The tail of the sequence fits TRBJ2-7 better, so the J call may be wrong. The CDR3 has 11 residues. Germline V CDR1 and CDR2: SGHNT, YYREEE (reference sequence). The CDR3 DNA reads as TGTGCCCTGAGCGGTGGCTACGAGCAGTACTTC. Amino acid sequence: CALSGGYEQYF.

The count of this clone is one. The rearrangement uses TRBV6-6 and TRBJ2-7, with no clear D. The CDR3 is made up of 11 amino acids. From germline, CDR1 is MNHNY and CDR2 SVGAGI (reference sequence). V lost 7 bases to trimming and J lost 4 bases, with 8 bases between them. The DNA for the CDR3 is TGTGCCAGCACTTCCGGATACGAGCAGTACTTC. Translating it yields CASTSGYEQYF.

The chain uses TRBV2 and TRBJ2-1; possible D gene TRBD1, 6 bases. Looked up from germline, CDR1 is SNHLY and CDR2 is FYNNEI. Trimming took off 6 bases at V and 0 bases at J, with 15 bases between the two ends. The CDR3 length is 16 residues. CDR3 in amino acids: CASRKNRATSYNEQFF. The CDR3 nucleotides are TGTGCCAGCAGGAAGAACAGGGCTACCTCCTACAATGAGCAGTTCTTC.

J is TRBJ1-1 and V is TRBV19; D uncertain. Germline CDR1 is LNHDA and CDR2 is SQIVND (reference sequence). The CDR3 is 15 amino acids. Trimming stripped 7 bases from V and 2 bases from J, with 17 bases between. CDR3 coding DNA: TGTGCCAGTACAGTACTACGGGGTTCAAACACTGAAGCTTTCTTT. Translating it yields CASTVLRGSNTEAFF.

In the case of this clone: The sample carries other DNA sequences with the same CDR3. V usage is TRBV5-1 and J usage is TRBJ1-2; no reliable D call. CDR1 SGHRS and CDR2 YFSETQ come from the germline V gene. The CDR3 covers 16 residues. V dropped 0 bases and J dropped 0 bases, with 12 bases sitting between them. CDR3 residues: CASSLATQGTNYGYTF. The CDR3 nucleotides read TGCGCCAGCAGCTTGGCCACACAAGGGACTAACTATGGCTACACCTTC.

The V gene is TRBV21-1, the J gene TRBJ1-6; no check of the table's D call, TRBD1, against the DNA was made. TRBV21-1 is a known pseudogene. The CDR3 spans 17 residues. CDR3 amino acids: CASSPWSGGERNSPLHF. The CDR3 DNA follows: TGTGCCAGCAGTCCTTGGTCAGGGGGAGAGCGGAATTCACCCCTCCACTTT.

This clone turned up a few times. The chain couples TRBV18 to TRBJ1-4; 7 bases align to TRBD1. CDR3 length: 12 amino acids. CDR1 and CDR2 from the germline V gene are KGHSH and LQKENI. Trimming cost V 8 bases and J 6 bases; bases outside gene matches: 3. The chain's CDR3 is CASAGQDEKLFF. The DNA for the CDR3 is TGTGCCAGCGCTGGACAGGATGAAAAACTGTTTTTT. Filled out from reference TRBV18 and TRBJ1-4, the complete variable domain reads NAGVMQNPRHLVRRRGQEARLRCSPMKGHSHVYWYRQLPEEGLKFMVYLQKENIIDESGMPKERFSAEFPKEGPSILRIQQVVRGDSAAYFCASAGQDEKLFFGSGTQLSVL.

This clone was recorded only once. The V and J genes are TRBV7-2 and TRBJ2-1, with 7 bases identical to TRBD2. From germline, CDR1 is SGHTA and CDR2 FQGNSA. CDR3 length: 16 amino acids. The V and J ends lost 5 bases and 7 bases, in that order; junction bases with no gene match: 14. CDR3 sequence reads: CASSPMGLADANEQFF. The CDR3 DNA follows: TGTGCCAGCAGCCCGATGGGGCTAGCGGATGCGAATGAGCAGTTCTTC.

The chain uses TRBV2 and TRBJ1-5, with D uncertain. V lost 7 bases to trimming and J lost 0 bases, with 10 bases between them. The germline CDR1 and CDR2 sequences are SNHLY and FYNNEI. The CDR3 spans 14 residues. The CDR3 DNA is TGTGCCAGCATGGCACTCTATAGCAATCAGCCCCAGCATTTT. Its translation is CASMALYSNQPQHF.

Here the CDR3 reads CASSEMGRHYEQYF. The CDR3 nucleotides are TGTGCCAGCAGTGAAATGGGACGGCACTACGAGCAGTACTTC. The chain couples TRBV6-1 to TRBJ2-7; D tentatively reads TRBD1 or TRBD2 (5 bases each). V was shortened by 2 bases and J by 3 bases, with 11 bases between the two germline ends. The CDR3 runs to 14 residues. CDR1 and CDR2 (germline): MNHNS, SASEGT.

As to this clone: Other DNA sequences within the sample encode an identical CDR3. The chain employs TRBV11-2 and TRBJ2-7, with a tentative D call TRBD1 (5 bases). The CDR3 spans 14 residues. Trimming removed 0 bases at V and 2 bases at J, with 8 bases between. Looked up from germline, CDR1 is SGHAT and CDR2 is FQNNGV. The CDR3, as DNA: TGTGCCAGCAGCTTAGAGCCAGGGCCCTACGAGCAGTACTTC. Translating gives CASSLEPGPYEQYF.

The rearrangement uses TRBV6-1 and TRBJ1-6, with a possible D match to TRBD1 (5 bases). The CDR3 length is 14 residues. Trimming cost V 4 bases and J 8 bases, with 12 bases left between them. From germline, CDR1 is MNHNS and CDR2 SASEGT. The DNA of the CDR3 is TGTGCCAGCAGTGGTTTGTTAGGGGATTCACCCCTCCACTTT. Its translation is CASSGLLGDSPLHF.

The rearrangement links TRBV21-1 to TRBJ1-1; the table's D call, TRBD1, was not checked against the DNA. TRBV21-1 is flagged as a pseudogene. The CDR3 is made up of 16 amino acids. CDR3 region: CASSYRRDSVFFEAFF. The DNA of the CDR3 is TGTGCCAGCAGTTACCGTCGGGACAGCGTTTTTTTCGAAGCTTTCTTT.

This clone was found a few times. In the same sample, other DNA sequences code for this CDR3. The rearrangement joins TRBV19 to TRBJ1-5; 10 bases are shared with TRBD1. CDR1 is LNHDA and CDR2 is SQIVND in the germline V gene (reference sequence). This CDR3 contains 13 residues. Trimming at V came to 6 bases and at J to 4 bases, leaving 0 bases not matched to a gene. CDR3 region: CASRGQGNQPQHF. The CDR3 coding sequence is TGTGCCAGTAGGGGACAGGGGAATCAGCCCCAGCATTTT.

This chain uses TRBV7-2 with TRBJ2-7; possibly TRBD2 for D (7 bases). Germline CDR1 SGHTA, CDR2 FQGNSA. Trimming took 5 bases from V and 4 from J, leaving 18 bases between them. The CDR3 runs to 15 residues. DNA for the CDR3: TGTGCCAGCAGCCCCCAAGGGGGAGGGACTTACGAGCAGTACTTC. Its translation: CASSPQGGGTYEQYF.

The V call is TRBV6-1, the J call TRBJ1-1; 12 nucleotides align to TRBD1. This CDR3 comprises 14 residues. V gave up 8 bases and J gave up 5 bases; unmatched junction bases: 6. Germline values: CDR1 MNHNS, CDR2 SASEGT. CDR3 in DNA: TGTGCCAGCTGGGACAGGGGGCTGGGGACTGAAGCTTTCTTT. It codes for CASWDRGLGTEAFF.